Reported below is one T cell receptor beta chain. Its cognate antigen is unknown. The CDR3 is 15 residues long. The germline V gene has CDR1 MNHNS and CDR2 SASEGT. V was clipped by 6 bases and J by 5 bases; unmatched bases: 9. The sample originates from a study of cytomegalovirus exposure and HLA in healthy donors. Researchers ran the PCR with 60 Vbeta and 13 Jbeta primers. The repertoire was sequenced with immunoSEQ multiplex PCR; TCRdb's copy has only in-frame clones and lacks some. The data contain roughly 100,000 clones, 75% to 90% of them seen just once; the ten biggest clones take up approximately 6.9%. Whole-study results and caveats: Productive rates of about 87% or about 30% were seen for most TCR beta V segments in an earlier analysis. In a later analysis, an Asian-associated ancestry cluster reportedly showed fewer N-insertions than the 666-donor mean.

The source of this sequence is a man aged 25-45 years in good health and CMV-seropositive. This chain joins TRBV6-1 and TRBJ2-1; 8 bases map to TRBD2. The sample comprised PBMCs. In DNA form, the CDR3 reads TGTGCCAGCAGGGTGTTGGGACTAGGGAACAATGAGCAGTTCTTC. The encoded protein is CASRVLGLGNNEQFF.